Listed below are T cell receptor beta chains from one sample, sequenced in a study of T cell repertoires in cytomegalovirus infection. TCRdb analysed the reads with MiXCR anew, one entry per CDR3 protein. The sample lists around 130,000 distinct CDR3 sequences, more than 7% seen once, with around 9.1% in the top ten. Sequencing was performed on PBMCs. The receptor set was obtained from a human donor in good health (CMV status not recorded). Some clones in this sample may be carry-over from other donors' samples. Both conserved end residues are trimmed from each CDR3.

CDR3: ASSLPLRGEDTEAF; J: TRBJ1-1; V: TRBV28; length: 14
CDR3: ASRSRTSGGASDTQY; J: TRBJ2-3; V: TRBV2; length: 15
CDR3: AWSQGGLGQF; J: TRBJ2-1; V: TRBV30; length: 10
CDR3: ASGREGPHNQPQH; J: TRBJ1-5; V: TRBV6-5; length: 13
CDR3: IPSRAGQNTGELF; J: TRBJ2-2; V: TRBV20-1; length: 13
CDR3: ASTGTRNGELF; J: TRBJ2-2; V: TRBV2; length: 11
CDR3: ASSPRAGGYNEQF; J: TRBJ2-1; V: TRBV13; length: 13
CDR3: ASSDTRRETQY; J: TRBJ2-5; V: TRBV6-1; length: 11
CDR3: SDGQAYGYT; J: TRBJ1-2; V: TRBV29-1; length: 9
CDR3: ASRAGGTSNQPQH; J: TRBJ1-5; V: TRBV10-2; length: 13
CDR3: SVEEPQGGNYEQY; J: TRBJ2-7; V: TRBV29-1; length: 13
CDR3: ASSPGTVNSPLH; J: TRBJ1-6; V: TRBV3-1; length: 12
CDR3: ASSHPYTEAF; J: TRBJ1-1; V: TRBV7-9; length: 10
CDR3: ATEGPNSYEQY; J: TRBJ2-7; V: TRBV24-1; length: 11
CDR3: ASSPGQGENLNTEAF; J: TRBJ1-1; V: TRBV5-1; length: 15
CDR3: SVERAPGGFFWGETQY; J: TRBJ2-5; V: TRBV29-1; length: 16
CDR3: ASSISRTLGDEKLF; J: TRBJ1-4; V: TRBV19; length: 14
CDR3: ATPSGANVLT; J: TRBJ2-6; V: TRBV5-4; length: 10
CDR3: ASSPGGQGFTDTQY; J: TRBJ2-3; V: TRBV5-5; length: 14
CDR3: SANYRQARAYGYT; J: TRBJ1-2; V: TRBV20-1; length: 13
CDR3: ASSATPGTGVEQY; J: TRBJ2-7; V: TRBV7-8; length: 13
CDR3: ASSPRNEKLF; J: TRBJ1-4; V: TRBV28; length: 10
CDR3: ASSPWGEETQY; J: TRBJ2-5; V: TRBV7-9; length: 11
CDR3: ASSLGTYNEQF; J: TRBJ2-1; V: TRBV5-1; length: 11
CDR3: ASSSSTGNTRY; J: TRBJ2-3; V: TRBV5-1; length: 11
CDR3: SVVGPDSNYGYT; J: TRBJ1-2; V: TRBV29-1; length: 12